This TCR beta chain was identified in a study of T-cell reconstitution after alpha-beta-depleted transplantation in children. The authors prepared the TCRbeta library with unique molecular identifiers. TCRdb passed the PCR reads through MiXCR, listing each CDR3 protein once. The sample shows roughly 400,000 distinct CDR3 sequences, about a fifth of them seen only once. This CDR3 contains 14 residues. Germline V gene data show CDR1 as SGHVS and CDR2 as FNYEAQ. V trimming: 8 bases; J trimming: 0 bases; junction bases outside the gene matches: 4. The clonotype comes from a human donor who donated a stem cell graft to a child with acute myeloid leukemia. V is TRBV7-6 and J is TRBJ2-3; TRBD2 matches 8 bases. The sample here was PBMCs from the stem cell graft donor, taken from the stem cell graft. The CDR3 here is CASGSSGSTDTQYF. CDR3 DNA sequence: TGTGCCAGCGGGTCTAGCGGGAGCACAGATACGCAGTATTTT.